These T cell receptor beta chains were read from a single sample in a study of shared clonotypes between healthy human individuals. Assay used: immunoSEQ multiplex PCR; TCRdb lists only in-frame clones, some missing. The sample carries under 600,000 clones, approximately 97% recorded once. Specimen: naive CD4+ T cells sorted from blood. All receptors derive from a woman in her thirties in good health. Both conserved end residues are part of each CDR3. A D gene is named only where the DNA matches it firmly. The size of a clone is reported for some rows only, either as once, few or many, or as a class for expanded clones.

. . TRBJ2-7 TRBV28 TGTGCCAGCAGTTTAGTTGGGGGGAAAGCCGAGCAGTACTTC CASSLVGGKAEQYF
TRBD1 . TRBJ1-6 TRBV28 TGTGCCACGACAGGGGGCTCCGGTTCACCCCTCCACTTT CATTGGSGSPLHF
. . TRBJ2-5 TRBV2 TGTGCCAGCAGCGCCAGACAGGTACAACAAGAGACCCAGTACTTC CASSARQVQQETQYF
TRBD1 . TRBJ2-5 TRBV5-6 TGTGCCAGCAGCTGGCGGGACAGGGGAGAGACCCAGTACTTC CASSWRDRGETQYF
. . TRBJ2-7 TRBV4-2 TGTGCCAGCCAGCCACGACGGGAGTACACCTACGAGCAGTACTTC CASQPRREYTYEQYF
TRBD2 . TRBJ2-1 TRBV11-2 TGTGCCAGCAGCTTAGGACTAGCGGCTTACAATGAGCAGTTCTTC CASSLGLAAYNEQFF
. . TRBJ2-2 TRBV30 TGTGCCTGGAATGAGGGGCTAATTACCGGGGAGCTGTTTTTT CAWNEGLITGELFF
. . TRBJ2-7 TRBV2 TGTGCCAGCCGGGGGGGGACAGCATCCTACGAGCAGTACTTC CASRGGTASYEQYF
TRBD2 . TRBJ2-1 TRBV25-1 TGTGCCAGCAGTGAGGCCGGGACTAGCAATGAGCAGTTCTTC CASSEAGTSNEQFF
. . TRBJ2-5 TRBV10-3 TGTGCCATCAGTGAGTCGAGCGAGGGTGGGGAGACCCAGTACTTC CAISESSEGGETQYF
. once TRBJ2-1 TRBV28 TGTGCCAGCAGCTTCCCGGACAGCTCCTACAATGAGCAGTTCTTC CASSFPDSSYNEQFF
. . TRBJ2-1 TRBV4-2 TGTGCCAGCAGCTTACAAATACTGGAACCCTACAATGAGCAGTTCTTC CASSLQILEPYNEQFF
. . TRBJ1-4 TRBV5-1 TGCGCCAGCAGCTTAACCGGGACAACGGGGGAAAAACTGTTTTTT CASSLTGTTGEKLFF
. . TRBJ2-3 TRBV6-5 TGTGCCAGCAGAAAAGAGGCAGATACGCAGTATTTT CASRKEADTQYF
TRBD1 . TRBJ2-3 TRBV28 TGTGCCAGCTGGACAGGGGGCACAGATACGCAGTATTTT CASWTGGTDTQYF
. . TRBJ2-6 TRBV27 TGTGCCAGCAGGAGGAGTTCTGGGGCCAACGTCCTGACTTTC CASRRSSGANVLTF
. . TRBJ1-2 TRBV7-9 TGTGCCAGCAGCCCACCAGGGGAAATCCCTGGCTACACCTTC CASSPPGEIPGYTF
. . TRBJ2-3 TRBV7-6 TGTGCCAGCAGCCCACTGGACTGGATATTCACAGATACGCAGTATTTT CASSPLDWIFTDTQYF
TRBD1 once TRBJ2-7 TRBV14 TGTGCCAGCAGCCAAGATCGTCTCAGGGGGCGAGAGCAGTACTTC CASSQDRLRGREQYF
. . TRBJ1-1 TRBV5-1 TGCGCCAGCAGCTTGGTTAGCACTGAAGCTTTCTTT CASSLVSTEAFF
TRBD1 . TRBJ2-7 TRBV30 TGTGCCTGGAGTGGGGGGACAGGGGACTACGAGCAGTACTTC CAWSGGTGDYEQYF
TRBD2 . TRBJ2-1 TRBV6-6 TGTGCCACCCGCGGTCGCGGGAGCGGGGTCAATGAGCAGTTCTTC CATRGRGSGVNEQFF
TRBD2 . TRBJ2-7 TRBV27 TGTGCCAGCAGTAGCAACCCTCGACTAGCGGGAGTCGGCTACGAGCAGTACTTC CASSSNPRLAGVGYEQYF
. . TRBJ1-1 TRBV28 TGTGCCAGCAGTTTGGGTTACCAGGGAGCTTTCTTT CASSLGYQGAFF
TRBD1 . TRBJ2-4 TRBV19 TGTGCCAGTAGTACAGGGGGCCCGACTCAGTACTTC CASSTGGPTQYF
. . TRBJ2-5 TRBV18 TGTGCCAGCTCACCGCGGAGGGAGGAGACCCAGTACTTC CASSPRREETQYF
. . TRBJ1-3 TRBV7-2 TGTGCCAGCAGCTTAGTAGCCGCGTCCGGAAACACCATATATTTT CASSLVAASGNTIYF
. . TRBJ1-1 TRBV2 TGTGCCAGCAGTGAACTGAGGGACACTGAAGCTTTCTTT CASSELRDTEAFF
. once TRBJ2-7 TRBV6-6 TGTGCCAGCAGTTACCGGAGCGAGCAGTACTTC CASSYRSEQYF
. . TRBJ2-7 TRBV7-9 TGTGCCAGCAGCTTCAGGGGTTCCTACGAGCAGTACTTC CASSFRGSYEQYF
. . TRBJ2-5 TRBV5-1 TGCGCCAGCAGCCTCCTAGCGACCGAAGAGACCCAGTACTTC CASSLLATEETQYF
. . TRBJ2-1 TRBV28 TGTGCCAGCAGTTTTTTTGTAGACCCTCCCGACAATGAGCAGTTCTTC CASSFFVDPPDNEQFF
TRBD1 . TRBJ2-7 TRBV18 TGTGCCAGCTCACCCAGGGGGACCAGCCCCTTCGAGCAGTACTTC CASSPRGTSPFEQYF
. . TRBJ2-4 TRBV21-1 TGTGCCAGCAGCTCGGCAACCGGGACTAGCGGGAGAGTTGCCAAAAACATTCAGTACTTC CASSSATGTSGRVAKNIQYF
TRBD2 . TRBJ2-1 TRBV5-1 TGCGCCAGCAGCCCCTCCTCTAGCGGGATCAGTTACAATGAGCAGTTCTTC CASSPSSSGISYNEQFF
. . TRBJ2-5 TRBV28 TGTGCCAGCAGTTTACCGGGGCGGGACCAAGAGACCCAGTACTTC CASSLPGRDQETQYF
TRBD2 . TRBJ2-5 TRBV19 TGTGCCAGTAGTCCGTGGACTAGCGGGAGAGAGACCCAGTACTTC CASSPWTSGRETQYF
. . TRBJ1-3 TRBV5-8 TGTGCCATCGCCCGGGCTGGAAACACCATATATTTT CAIARAGNTIYF
TRBD1 . TRBJ1-4 TRBV2 TGTGCCAGCAGTGTAGAACAGGGGGCAGGGGAAAAACTGTTTTTT CASSVEQGAGEKLFF
. . TRBJ2-4 TRBV4-1 TGCGCCAGCAGCCAATTAATTGGAGTAGCCAAAAACATTCAGTACTTC CASSQLIGVAKNIQYF
. . TRBJ2-7 TRBV11-2 TGTGCCAGCAGCTTATCCGGGACTGTCTTTTACGAGCAGTACTTC CASSLSGTVFYEQYF
TRBD1 . TRBJ2-3 TRBV11-1 TGTGCCAGCAGACCTGACAGGGGGCGAGATACGCAGTATTTT CASRPDRGRDTQYF
. . TRBJ2-3 TRBV28 TGTGCCAGCAGTACGGACCGACTAATCACAGATACGCAGTATTTT CASSTDRLITDTQYF
. . TRBJ2-7 TRBV6-5 TGTGCCAGCAGTTTGGTAGCGGAGTACGAGCAGTACTTC CASSLVAEYEQYF
. . TRBJ2-1 TRBV30 TGTGCCTGGACGGGGCGGAAGCACTACAATGAGCAGTTCTTC CAWTGRKHYNEQFF
TRBD2 . TRBJ2-7 TRBV6-1 TGTGCCAGCAGCAGGACTAGCGGGAGCTCCGAGCAGTACTTC CASSRTSGSSEQYF
TRBD1 . TRBJ2-5 TRBV2 TGTGCCAGCAGTAGACAGGGGCCGTACCAAGAGACCCAGTACTTC CASSRQGPYQETQYF
TRBD1 many TRBJ1-1 TRBV19 TGTGCCAGTAGTATAGGAAACAGGGGTGACGCTTTCTTT CASSIGNRGDAFF